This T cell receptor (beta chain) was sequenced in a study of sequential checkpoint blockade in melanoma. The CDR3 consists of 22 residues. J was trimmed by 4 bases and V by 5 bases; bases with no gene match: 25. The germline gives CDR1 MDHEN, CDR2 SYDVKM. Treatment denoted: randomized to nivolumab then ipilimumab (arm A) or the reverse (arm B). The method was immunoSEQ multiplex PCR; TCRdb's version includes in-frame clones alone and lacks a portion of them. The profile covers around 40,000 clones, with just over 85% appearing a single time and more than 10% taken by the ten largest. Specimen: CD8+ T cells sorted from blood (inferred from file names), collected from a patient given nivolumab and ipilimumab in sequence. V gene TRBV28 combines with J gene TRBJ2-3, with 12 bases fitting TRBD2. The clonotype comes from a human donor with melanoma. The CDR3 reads CASSTTYRLPSGRASTPDTQYF. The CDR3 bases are TGTGCCAGCAGTACCACGTACAGACTCCCTAGCGGGAGGGCCTCGACTCCAGATACGCAGTATTTT.